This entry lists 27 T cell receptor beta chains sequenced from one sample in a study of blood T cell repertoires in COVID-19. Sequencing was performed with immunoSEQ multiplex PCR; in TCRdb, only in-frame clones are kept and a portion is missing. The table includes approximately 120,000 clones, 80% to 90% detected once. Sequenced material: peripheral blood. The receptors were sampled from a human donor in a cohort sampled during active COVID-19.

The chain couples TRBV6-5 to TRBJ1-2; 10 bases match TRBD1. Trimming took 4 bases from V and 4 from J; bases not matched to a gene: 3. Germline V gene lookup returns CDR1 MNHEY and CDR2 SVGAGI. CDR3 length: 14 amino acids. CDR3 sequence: CASSFGTGVYGYTF. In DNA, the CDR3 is TGTGCCAGCAGTTTTGGGACAGGGGTCTATGGCTACACCTTC.

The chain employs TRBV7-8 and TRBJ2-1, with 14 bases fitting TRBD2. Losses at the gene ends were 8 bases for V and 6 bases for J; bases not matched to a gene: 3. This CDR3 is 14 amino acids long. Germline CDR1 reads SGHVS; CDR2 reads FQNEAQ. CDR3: CASLGLAGGNEQFF. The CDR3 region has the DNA TGTGCCAGCCTAGGACTAGCGGGAGGCAATGAGCAGTTCTTC.

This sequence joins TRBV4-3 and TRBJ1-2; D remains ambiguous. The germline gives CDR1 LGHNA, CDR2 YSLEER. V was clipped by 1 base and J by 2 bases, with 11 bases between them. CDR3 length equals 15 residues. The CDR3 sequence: CASSQGFSLNYGYTF. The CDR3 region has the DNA TGCGCCAGCAGCCAAGGGTTCAGTTTGAACTATGGCTACACCTTC.

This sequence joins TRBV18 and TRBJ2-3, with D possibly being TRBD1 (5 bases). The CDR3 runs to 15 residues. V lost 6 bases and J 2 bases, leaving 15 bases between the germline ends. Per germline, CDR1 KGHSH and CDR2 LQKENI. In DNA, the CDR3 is TGTGCCAGCTCCCCGTCGACAGTTTACACAGATACGCAGTATTTT. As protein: CASSPSTVYTDTQYF.

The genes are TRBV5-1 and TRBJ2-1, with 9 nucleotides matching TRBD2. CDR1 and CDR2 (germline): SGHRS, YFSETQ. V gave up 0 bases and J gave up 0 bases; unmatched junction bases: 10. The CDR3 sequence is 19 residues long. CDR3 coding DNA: TGCGCCAGCAGCTTGGCCGACTTACTAGCGGGTGGCTCCTACAATGAGCAGTTCTTC. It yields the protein CASSLADLLAGGSYNEQFF.

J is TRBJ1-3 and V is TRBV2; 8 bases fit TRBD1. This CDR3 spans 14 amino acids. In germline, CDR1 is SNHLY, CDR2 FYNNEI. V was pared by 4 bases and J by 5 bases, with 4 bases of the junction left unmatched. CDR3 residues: CASSGTGIRNTIYF. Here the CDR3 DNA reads TGTGCCAGCAGTGGGACAGGGATACGAAACACCATATATTTT.

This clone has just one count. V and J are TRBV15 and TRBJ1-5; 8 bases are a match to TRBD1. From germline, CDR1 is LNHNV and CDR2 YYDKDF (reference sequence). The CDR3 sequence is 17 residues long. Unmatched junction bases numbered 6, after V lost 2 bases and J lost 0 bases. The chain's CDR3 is CATSRFRQGHSNQPQHF. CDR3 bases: TGTGCCACCAGCAGATTTCGACAGGGGCATAGCAATCAGCCCCAGCATTTT.

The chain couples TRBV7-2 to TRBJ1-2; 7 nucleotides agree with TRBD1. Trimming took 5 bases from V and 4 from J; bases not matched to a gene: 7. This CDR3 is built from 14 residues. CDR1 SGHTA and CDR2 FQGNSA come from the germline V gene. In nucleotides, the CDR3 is TGTGCCAGCAGCACACGACAGGGCGGCTATGGCTACACCTTC. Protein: CASSTRQGGYGYTF.

The CDR3 DNA reads TGTGCCAGTAGTATAGGTTTGGCTCAGGGGGCAGGGATGATGAACATTCAGTACTTC. Its protein is CASSIGLAQGAGMMNIQYF. V is TRBV19 and J is TRBJ2-4, with 8 bases lining up with TRBD1. The CDR3 extends over 19 amino acids. The germline gives CDR1 LNHDA, CDR2 SQIVND (reference sequence). The trim removed 1 base at V and 7 bases at J, leaving 18 bases unmatched.

In nucleotides, the CDR3 is TGTGCCAGCAGTTTAAGGACAGGGGATGCCTACACCTTC. It encodes CASSLRTGDAYTF. The rearrangement uses TRBV28 and TRBJ1-2, with 9 bases lining up with TRBD1. The CDR3 has 13 amino acids. V was clipped by 2 bases and J by 10 bases; unmatched bases: 5. The V gene's germline CDR1 is MDHEN and CDR2 SYDVKM.

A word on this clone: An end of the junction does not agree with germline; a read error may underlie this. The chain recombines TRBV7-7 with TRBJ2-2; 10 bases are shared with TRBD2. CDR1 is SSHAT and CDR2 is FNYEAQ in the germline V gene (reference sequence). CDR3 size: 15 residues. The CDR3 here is CASSSVSGGTGELFF. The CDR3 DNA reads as TGTGCTAGCAGCTCAGTTAGCGGGGGGACCGGGGAGCTGTTTTTT.

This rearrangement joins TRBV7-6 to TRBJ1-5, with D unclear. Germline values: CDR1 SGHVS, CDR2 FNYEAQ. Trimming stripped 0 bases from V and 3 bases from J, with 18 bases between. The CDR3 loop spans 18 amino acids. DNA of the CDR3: TGTGCCAGCAGCTTAGCATTGGCGGGCACCTTAGACAATCAGCCCCAGCATTTT. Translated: CASSLALAGTLDNQPQHF.

CDR3 protein: CASSSGLAANTGELFF. CDR3 bases: TGTGCCAGCAGCTCGGGACTAGCAGCGAACACCGGGGAGCTGTTTTTT. The gene calls are TRBV7-3 and TRBJ2-2, with TRBD2 matching 9 bases. Germline lookup yields CDR1 SGHTA and CDR2 FQGTGA. This CDR3 has 16 amino acids. V trimming: 4 bases; J trimming: 0 bases; junction bases outside the gene matches: 3.

CDR3 sequence: CASNRGGLVPYF. The CDR3 DNA follows: TGCGCCAGCAACAGAGGAGGACTAGTTCCGTACTTC. The chain employs TRBV10-1 and TRBJ2-5; TRBD2 matches 7 bases. Germline V CDR1 and CDR2: WNHNN, SYGVQD (reference sequence). Trimming cost V 7 bases and J 13 bases; bases outside gene matches: 12. This CDR3 region has 12 residues.

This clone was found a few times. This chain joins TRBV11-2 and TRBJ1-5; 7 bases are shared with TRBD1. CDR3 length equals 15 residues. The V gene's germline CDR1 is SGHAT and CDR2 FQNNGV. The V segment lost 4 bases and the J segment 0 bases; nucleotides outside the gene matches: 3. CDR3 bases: TGTGCCAGCAGCTCAACAGGGGATAGCAATCAGCCCCAGCATTTT. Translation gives CASSSTGDSNQPQHF.

Here the CDR3 DNA reads TGTGCCAGCAGTTCCGTACCCGGGACAGCAGGCGACGAGCAGTACTTC. Its protein product is CASSSVPGTAGDEQYF. J is TRBJ2-7 and V is TRBV6-5; 7 bases align to TRBD1. In germline, CDR1 is MNHEY, CDR2 SVGAGI. V was pared by 4 bases and J by 5 bases, with 14 bases of the junction left unmatched. This CDR3 has 16 residues.

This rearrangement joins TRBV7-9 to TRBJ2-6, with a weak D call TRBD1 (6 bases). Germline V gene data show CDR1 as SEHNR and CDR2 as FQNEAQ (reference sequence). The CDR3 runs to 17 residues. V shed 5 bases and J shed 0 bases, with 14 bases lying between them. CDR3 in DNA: TGTGCCAGCAGCCCGGGACATCGGAGCTCTGGGGCCAACGTCCTGACTTTC. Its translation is CASSPGHRSSGANVLTF.

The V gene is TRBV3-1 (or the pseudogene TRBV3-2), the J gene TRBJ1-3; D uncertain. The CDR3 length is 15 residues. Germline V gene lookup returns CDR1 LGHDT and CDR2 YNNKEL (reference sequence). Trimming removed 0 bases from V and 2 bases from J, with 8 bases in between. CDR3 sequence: CASSQELQTGNTIYF. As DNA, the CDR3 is TGTGCCAGCAGCCAAGAGCTACAGACTGGAAACACCATATATTTT.

The DNA of the CDR3 is TGCGCCAGCTCGGGACTAGCAAGGGCCTACGAGCAGTACTTC. This codes for CASSGLARAYEQYF. The genes are TRBV5-1 and TRBJ2-7; TRBD2 matches 9 bases. The CDR3 has 14 residues. Germline V gene lookup returns CDR1 SGHRS and CDR2 YFSETQ. Germline trimming cut 7 bases from V and 2 bases from J; bases unmatched to any gene: 7.

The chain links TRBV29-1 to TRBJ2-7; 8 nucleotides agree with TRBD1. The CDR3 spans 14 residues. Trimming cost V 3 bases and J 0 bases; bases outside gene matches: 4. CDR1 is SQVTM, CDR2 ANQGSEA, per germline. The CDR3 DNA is TGCAGCGTTGACACCGGGACAGGCTCCTACGAGCAGTACTTC. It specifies CSVDTGTGSYEQYF.

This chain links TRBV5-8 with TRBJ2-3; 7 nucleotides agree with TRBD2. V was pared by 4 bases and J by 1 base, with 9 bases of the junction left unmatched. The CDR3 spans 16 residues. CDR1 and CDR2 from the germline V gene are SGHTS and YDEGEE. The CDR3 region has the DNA TGTGCCAGCAGCCCCAGACTAGCTCGGGGCACAGATACGCAGTATTTT. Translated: CASSPRLARGTDTQYF.

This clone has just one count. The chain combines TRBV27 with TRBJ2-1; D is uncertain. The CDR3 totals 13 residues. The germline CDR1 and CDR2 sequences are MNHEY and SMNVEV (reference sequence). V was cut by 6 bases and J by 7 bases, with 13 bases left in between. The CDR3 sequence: CASSQSRWNEQFF. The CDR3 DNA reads TGTGCCAGCAGCCAGTCCCGATGGAATGAGCAGTTCTTC.

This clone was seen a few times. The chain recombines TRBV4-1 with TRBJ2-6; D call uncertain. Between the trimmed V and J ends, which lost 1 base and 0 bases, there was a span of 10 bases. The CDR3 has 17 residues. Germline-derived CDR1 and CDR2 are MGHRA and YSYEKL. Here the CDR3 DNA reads TGCGCCAGCAGCCAAGGTAGCACACGCTCTGGGGCCAACGTCCTGACTTTC. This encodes CASSQGSTRSGANVLTF.

CDR3 in DNA: TGTGCCAGCAGGAAGTCGAGCGGGGTCTCCTACAATGAGCAGTTCTTC. This translates into CASRKSSGVSYNEQFF. This chain connects TRBV13 to TRBJ2-1; 7 bases fit TRBD2. This CDR3 is 16 amino acids long. V lost 6 bases and J lost 0; bases outside the gene matches: 8. CDR1 and CDR2 from the germline V gene are PRHDT and FYEKMQ (reference sequence).

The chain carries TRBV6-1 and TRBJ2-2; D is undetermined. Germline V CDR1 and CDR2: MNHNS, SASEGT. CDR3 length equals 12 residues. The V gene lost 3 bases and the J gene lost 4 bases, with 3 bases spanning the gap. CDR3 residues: CASSEATGELFF. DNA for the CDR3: TGTGCCAGCAGTGAGGCCACCGGGGAGCTGTTTTTT.

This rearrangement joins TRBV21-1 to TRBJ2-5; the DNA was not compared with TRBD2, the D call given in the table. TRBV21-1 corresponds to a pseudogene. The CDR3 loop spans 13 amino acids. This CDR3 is CASSTRLQETQYF. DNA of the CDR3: TGTGCCAGCAGCACGCGCCTACAAGAGACCCAGTACTTC.

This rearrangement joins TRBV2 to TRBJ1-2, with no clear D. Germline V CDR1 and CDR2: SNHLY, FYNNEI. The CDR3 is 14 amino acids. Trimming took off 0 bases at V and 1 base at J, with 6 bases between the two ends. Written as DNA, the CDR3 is TGTGCCAGCAGTGAAGCGTTTAGTAACTATGGCTACACCTTC. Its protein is CASSEAFSNYGYTF.